These T cell receptor beta chains were read from a single sample in a study of cytomegalovirus exposure and HLA in healthy donors. Repertoires were generated with immunoSEQ multiplex PCR, while TCRdb's copy carries only in-frame clones and drops some. The sample has 200,000 to 250,000 clones; less than 85% are singletons. Sequenced sample: PBMCs. The receptors here all came from a man between 18 and 35 years old in good health and CMV-seronegative. Both conserved end residues are part of each CDR3. The order of the fields is D gene, J gene, clone size, V gene, CDR3 DNA, CDR3 protein. A D gene is named only where the DNA matches it firmly. Clone size is not always given. Where it is, it says once, few, many or a class for expanded clones.

>TRBD1|TRBJ2-6|.|TRBV28
TGTGCCAGCAGTTTAGCATCAGGGGGTGGGGCCAACGTCCTGACTTTC
CASSLASGGGANVLTF
>.|TRBJ2-7|few|TRBV5-1
TGCGCCAGCAGCTTTGCTTCCGGGGAACAGTACTTC
CASSFASGEQYF
>TRBD1|TRBJ1-5|.|TRBV2
TGTGCCAGCAGTACACAAAGGGGGGGACAGGGAGGAAATCAGCCCCAGCATTTT
CASSTQRGGQGGNQPQHF
>.|TRBJ1-2|few|TRBV11-2
TGTGCCAGCAGCACTCAGGCAGGGGATAACTATGGCTACACCTTC
CASSTQAGDNYGYTF
>TRBD1|TRBJ1-2|.|TRBV4-1
TGCGCCAGCAGCCAAGCAGGGACAGGGGGCGCAGGCTACACCTTC
CASSQAGTGGAGYTF
>TRBD1|TRBJ1-3|.|TRBV2
TGTGCCAGCAGCGAAATCGGGACAGGGAAAGGAAACACCATATATTTT
CASSEIGTGKGNTIYF
>TRBD1|TRBJ1-4|.|TRBV19
TGTGCCAGTAGGGAGGACAGGGACGAAAAACTGTTTTTT
CASREDRDEKLFF
>TRBD1|TRBJ1-1|.|TRBV5-4
TGTGCCAGCAGCCGGGACAGGGGGCCTGAAGCTTTCTTT
CASSRDRGPEAFF
>.|TRBJ1-4|.|TRBV19
.
CASSSGDSTNEKLFF
>TRBD1|TRBJ1-1|once|TRBV5-4
TGTGCCAGCAGCTTGCCGGGACAGAGGACTGAAGCTTTCTTT
CASSLPGQRTEAFF
>TRBD1|TRBJ2-4|.|TRBV7-9
TGTTCCAGCAGCCCCTCGGACAGGGAGGAGAACATTCAGTACTTC
CSSSPSDREENIQYF
>TRBD1|TRBJ2-3|.|TRBV7-9
TGTGCCAGCAGCTTAGCCGGGACAGACACAGATACGCAGTATTTT
CASSLAGTDTDTQYF
>TRBD2|TRBJ2-5|.|TRBV6-4
TGTGCCAGCATGGGGCTAGCGGGAGGGCCGGGGGAGACCCAGTACTTC
CASMGLAGGPGETQYF
>TRBD1|TRBJ1-6|few|TRBV2
TGTGCCAGCAGGCCGGGACAGTATAATTCACCCCTCCACTTT
CASRPGQYNSPLHF
>.|TRBJ1-1|.|TRBV2
TGTGCCAGCAGCGTTGGACAAACGAACACTGAAGCCTTCTTT
CASSVGQTNTEAFF
>TRBD1|TRBJ1-1|.|TRBV6-5
TGTGCCAGCAGTTACCAGACAGGGGGAAGAGCTTTCTTT
CASSYQTGGRAFF
>.|TRBJ2-7|few|TRBV6-5
TGTGCCAGCAGCGACTTGGGGCCCTACGAGCAGTACTTC
CASSDLGPYEQYF
>TRBD1|TRBJ2-5|few|TRBV5-1
TGCGCCAGCAGCTTGGAAATCGGACAGGGGGATCGGGAGACCCAGTACTTC
CASSLEIGQGDRETQYF
>.|TRBJ2-1|.|TRBV2
TGTGCCAGCTCCCTGGCCTCCTACAATGAGCAGTTCTTC
CASSLASYNEQFF
>.|TRBJ1-1|.|TRBV28
TGTGCCAGCAGTTCCCTCCTTGAAGCTTTCTTT
CASSSLLEAFF
>TRBD1|TRBJ1-1|once|TRBV28
TGTGCCAGCAGTCAGACAGGGAGGAACACTGAAGCTTTCTTT
CASSQTGRNTEAFF
>TRBD1|TRBJ2-1|.|TRBV4-1
TGCGCCAGCAGCCAAGATTCAGGGGGCTCTGTGGTAAATGAGCAGTTCTTC
CASSQDSGGSVVNEQFF
>TRBD2|TRBJ2-7|once|TRBV6-5
TGTGCCAGCACCAAGACTAGCGGGGTCTACGAGCAGTACTTC
CASTKTSGVYEQYF
>TRBD2|TRBJ2-2|.|TRBV7-2
TGTGCCAGCAGCGCTTTAGCGGGCAGGGCGTCCGGGGAGCTGTTTTTT
CASSALAGRASGELFF
>TRBD1|TRBJ2-2|.|TRBV2
TGTGCCAGCAGTGGAGGGGGCCTCGGGGAGCTGTTTTTT
CASSGGGLGELFF
>TRBD1|TRBJ2-6|once|TRBV19
TGTGCCAGTAGTAAGGGACAGGGGGCAGGTGGGGCCAACGTCCTGACTTTC
CASSKGQGAGGANVLTF
>TRBD1|TRBJ2-1|.|TRBV28
TGTGCCAGCAACGCCGCATCAATAGACAGGGGGACATACAATGAGCAGTTCTTC
CASNAASIDRGTYNEQFF
>.|TRBJ2-2|few|TRBV11-2
TGTGCCAGCAGCTTAGGATCCTGGGACAAGAACACCGGGGAGCTGTTTTTT
CASSLGSWDKNTGELFF
>.|TRBJ1-3|.|TRBV27
TGTGCCAGCAGATTTCGCTCTGGAAACACCATATATTTT
CASRFRSGNTIYF
>TRBD2|TRBJ2-1|.|TRBV28
TGTGCCAGCAGTTTGGGACTAGCGGGCCCCGGAACCAATGAGCAGTTCTTC
CASSLGLAGPGTNEQFF
>.|TRBJ1-1|.|TRBV6-5
TGTGCCAGCAGTTACACAAGAAACACTGAAGCTTTCTTT
CASSYTRNTEAFF
>TRBD1|TRBJ2-7|.|TRBV5-1
TGCGCCAGCAGCTTGGTGGGGACAGGGGCCCCTCCCGAGCAGTACTTC
CASSLVGTGAPPEQYF
>TRBD1|TRBJ2-7|once|TRBV4-1
TGCGCCAGCAGCAAAAGACAGGGATCCTTGTACGAGCAGTACTTC
CASSKRQGSLYEQYF
>TRBD2|TRBJ2-3|.|TRBV4-2
TGTGCCAGCAGCCTGGGACTAGCGGGAGCAGATACGCAGTATTTT
CASSLGLAGADTQYF
>TRBD1|TRBJ1-1|.|TRBV5-1
TGCGCCAGCAGCTTCGGGACCGGGACAGGGGCTAGATTGAACACTGAAGCTTTCTTT
CASSFGTGTGARLNTEAFF
>TRBD1|TRBJ1-6|.|TRBV7-3
TGTGCCAGCAGCTCGTACCGGGACAGGGTGGATTCACCCCTCCACTTT
CASSSYRDRVDSPLHF
>.|TRBJ1-5|.|TRBV11-2
TGTGCCAGCAGCCCCGTCGGGGGGCCCAGCAATCAGCCCCAGCATTTT
CASSPVGGPSNQPQHF
>.|TRBJ1-5|.|TRBV30
TGTGCCTGGTCCGGGAGCAATCAGCCCCAGCATTTT
CAWSGSNQPQHF
>TRBD2|TRBJ2-6|.|TRBV27
TGTGCCAGCGCCGGGGGAGGGATCGGTGGGGCCAACGTCCTGACTTTC
CASAGGGIGGANVLTF
>.|TRBJ2-1|.|TRBV5-6
TGTGCCAGCAGCACAGGGACCACTCGTTCCTACAATGAGCAGTTCTTC
CASSTGTTRSYNEQFF
>TRBD2|TRBJ2-2|.|TRBV6-5
TGTGCCAGCAGTTACTTGACTAGCGGGAACACCGGGGAGCTGTTTTTT
CASSYLTSGNTGELFF
>.|TRBJ1-1|few|TRBV5-6
TGTGCCAGCAGCCCGGGGGGCACTGAAGCTTTCTTT
CASSPGGTEAFF
>.|TRBJ1-2|.|TRBV10-3
TGTGCCATCAGTGAGGGGTCCGGGGTGTCTGGCTACACCTTC
CAISEGSGVSGYTF